This is a list of T cell receptor beta chains from one sample in a study of graft-versus-host responses after intestinal transplantation. The protocol was immunoSEQ multiplex PCR, while the TCRdb copy is restricted to in-frame clones and leaves out a portion. The sample carries 20,000 to 25,000 clones, approximately 94% recorded once. The input for sequencing was PBMCs, taken 156 days after intestinal transplant. The receptors shown here come from a human patient who received an intestinal transplant, so some T cells may come from the graft donor. Both conserved end residues are part of each CDR3. D genes are given only for firm matches. Expanded clones are given a class, and other clones once, few, many or no size at all.

TRBJ2-5 NA NA TRBV6-6 CASSSETQYF TGTGCCAGCAGTTCAGAGACCCAGTACTTC
TRBJ1-5 NA NA TRBV19 CASSMSTTQPQHF TGTGCCAGTAGTATGTCCACCACCCAGCCCCAGCATTTT
TRBJ2-1 NA NA TRBV7-6 CASSLNQGGSSYNEQFF TGTGCCAGCAGCTTAAACCAGGGGGGGAGCTCCTACAATGAGCAGTTCTTC
TRBJ2-2 TRBD2 NA TRBV4-1 CASSPGTSGRAANTGELFF TGCGCCAGCAGCCCCGGGACTAGCGGGAGGGCCGCGAACACCGGGGAGCTGTTTTTT
TRBJ2-7 NA NA TRBV11-2 CASSPYSEQYF TGTGCCAGCAGCCCGTACTCGGAGCAGTACTTC
TRBJ1-4 NA NA TRBV13 CASSLGPGVSKEKLFF TGTGCCAGCAGCTTAGGCCCTGGAGTGTCCAAGGAAAAACTGTTTTTT
TRBJ1-5 NA NA TRBV27 CASSLSIFQPQHF TGTGCCAGCAGTTTATCTATCTTCCAGCCCCAGCATTTT
TRBJ2-5 NA NA TRBV5-4 CASSNRVETQYF TGTGCCAGCAGCAACAGGGTTGAGACCCAGTACTTC
TRBJ1-4 NA NA TRBV4-3 CASSHWLGASEKLFF TGCGCCAGCAGCCACTGGCTGGGGGCAAGTGAAAAACTGTTTTTT
TRBJ2-7 NA NA TRBV5-1 CASSLGNYEQYF TGCGCCAGCAGCTTGGGTAACTACGAGCAGTACTTC
TRBJ2-1 TRBD2 NA TRBV7-2 CASSLEGTILGNEQFF TGTGCCAGCAGCTTAGAGGGGACTATTCTAGGCAATGAGCAGTTCTTC
TRBJ1-1 NA NA TRBV5-4 CASSLLSGDEAFF TGTGCCAGCAGCTTGTTATCAGGGGATGAAGCTTTCTTT
TRBJ2-7 NA once TRBV4-1 CASSQGAGVPYEQYF TGCGCCAGCAGCCAAGGCGCCGGGGTGCCCTACGAGCAGTACTTC
TRBJ2-7 NA NA TRBV9 CASSASPSELSYEQYF TGTGCCAGCAGCGCATCCCCAAGCGAACTCTCCTACGAGCAGTACTTC
TRBJ1-2 TRBD1 NA TRBV7-9 CASSSPGQKLANYGYTF TGTGCCAGCAGCTCCCCGGGACAGAAACTAGCTAACTATGGCTACACCTTC
TRBJ2-7 NA NA TRBV4-1 CASSQDFGDFYEQYF TGCGCCAGCAGCCAAGATTTTGGAGACTTCTACGAGCAGTACTTC
TRBJ2-1 NA NA TRBV27 CASSLRGGSYNEQFF TGTGCCAGCAGTTTAAGGGGGGGGTCCTACAATGAGCAGTTCTTC
TRBJ2-1 TRBD2 NA TRBV11-3 CASSLWTSGRPYNEQFF TGTGCCAGCAGCCTATGGACTAGCGGGAGACCATACAATGAGCAGTTCTTC
TRBJ1-6 NA NA TRBV2 CATKDGSNSPLHF TGTGCCACGAAGGACGGTTCAAATTCACCCCTCCACTTT
TRBJ2-7 NA NA TRBV7-8 CASSLASQDYEQYF TGTGCCAGCAGCTTAGCTTCGCAGGACTACGAGCAGTACTTC
TRBJ1-5 TRBD1 once TRBV12-5 CASVSWTGGSNQPQHF TGTGCTAGTGTCTCTTGGACAGGGGGCAGCAATCAGCCCCAGCATTTT
TRBJ2-3 NA NA TRBV28 CASSFPGATDTQYF TGTGCCAGCAGTTTCCCAGGGGCCACAGATACGCAGTATTTT
TRBJ2-7 NA NA TRBV7-9 CASSPGAAGGEQYF TGTGCCAGCAGCCCCGGCGCGGCAGGCGGGGAGCAGTACTTC
TRBJ2-7 NA NA TRBV6-1 CASSGASFFLIEQYF TGTGCCAGCAGCGGGGCCAGCTTTTTCCTAATCGAGCAGTACTTC
TRBJ2-7 TRBD2 NA TRBV2 CASHAGGADSYEQYF TGTGCCAGCCATGCGGGGGGCGCGGACTCCTACGAGCAGTACTTC
TRBJ1-1 NA NA TRBV7-9 CASSRPVSVNTEAFF TGTGCCAGCAGCCGCCCCGTTAGCGTGAACACTGAAGCTTTCTTT
TRBJ1-6 NA NA TRBV21-1 CASRDSIATLHHNSPLHF TGTGCCAGCAGAGACTCAATAGCTACACTACATCATAATTCACCCCTCCACTTT
TRBJ2-3 TRBD2 NA TRBV7-3 CASSLTGGSTDTQYF TGTGCCAGCAGCTTAACCGGGGGGAGCACAGATACGCAGTATTTT
TRBJ2-1 TRBD1 NA TRBV7-9 CASSETPEQGPHSGEQFF TGTGCCAGCAGCGAAACCCCTGAACAGGGGCCCCACTCCGGTGAGCAGTTCTTC
TRBJ1-1 NA NA TRBV6-1 CASSVMNTEAFF TGTGCCAGCAGTGTTATGAACACTGAAGCTTTCTTT
TRBJ2-5 NA NA TRBV13 CASSLKGGQETQYF TGTGCCAGCAGCTTAAAGGGGGGTCAAGAGACCCAGTACTTC
TRBJ1-2 NA NA TRBV4-3 CASSRDGNYGYTF TGCGCCAGCAGCCGGGACGGGAACTATGGCTACACCTTC
TRBJ2-6 TRBD1 NA TRBV6-1 CASSVDRVGANVLTF TGTGCCAGCAGTGTCGACAGGGTTGGGGCCAACGTCCTGACTTTC
TRBJ1-1 NA NA TRBV4-3 CASSPSARGGTEAFF TGCGCCAGCAGCCCTTCAGCGCGGGGAGGGACTGAAGCTTTCTTT
TRBJ2-7 NA NA TRBV21-1 CASSPLAGRSYEQYF TGTGCCAGCAGCCCACTAGCGGGGCGTTCCTACGAGCAGTACTTC
TRBJ2-5 NA NA TRBV18 CASSPPTNRQETQYF TGTGCCAGCTCACCACCGACTAACAGACAAGAGACCCAGTACTTC
TRBJ1-2 TRBD1 NA TRBV28 CASSFPLPGTAYGYTF TGTGCCAGCAGTTTTCCCCTTCCCGGGACAGCGTATGGCTACACCTTC
TRBJ1-2 NA NA TRBV29-1 CSADPGTYGYTF TGCAGCGCCGACCCGGGGACCTATGGCTACACCTTC
TRBJ1-4 NA NA TRBV11-2 CASSSRATNEKLFF TGTGCCAGCAGCTCTAGGGCAACTAATGAAAAACTGTTTTTT
TRBJ2-7 NA NA TRBV11-3 CASSKPGPSFYEQYF TGTGCCAGCAGCAAACCGGGCCCCAGCTTTTACGAGCAGTACTTC